This entry lists 7 T cell receptor beta chains sequenced from one sample in a study of CD8+ T cells in alopecia areata. Extraction and reverse transcription of RNA yielded cDNA as the sequencing template. This table comes from immunoSEQ multiplex PCR, and its TCRdb copy is limited to in-frame clones, with some not included. This sample has some 130,000 clones, with roughly three fifths found just once. The sample consisted of CD4+ T cells sorted from blood, taken at week 0. The receptors stem from a human donor with alopecia areata.

CDR3 sequence: CAWNWGQAGDTQYF. The CDR3 DNA reads TGTGCCTGGAATTGGGGACAGGCAGGGGATACGCAGTATTTT. V usage is TRBV30 and J usage is TRBJ2-3; 8 bases are shared with TRBD1. The germline V gene has CDR1 GTSNPN and CDR2 SVGIG (reference sequence). The CDR3 is made up of 14 amino acids. The trim removed 4 bases at V and 6 bases at J, leaving 9 bases unmatched. Looking up the rest from reference TRBV30 and TRBJ2-3 gives the full variable domain: SQTIHQWPATLVQPVGSPLSLECTVEGTSNPNLYWYRQAAGRGLQLLFYSVGIGQISSEVPQNLSASRPQDRQFILSSKKLLLSDSGFYLCAWNWGQAGDTQYFGPGTRLTVL.

This clone occurred a few times. The genes are TRBV5-4 and TRBJ1-1; TRBD1 might be the D (5 bases). This CDR3 spans 14 amino acids. Germline V gene lookup returns CDR1 SGHNT and CDR2 YYREEE (reference sequence). V was pared by 5 bases and J by 3 bases, with 14 bases between. In nucleotides, the CDR3 is TGTGCCAGCAGGCTCCCGGGGCAAGACACTGAAGCTTTCTTT. Translating it yields CASRLPGQDTEAFF. Full variable domain (outside the CDR3, taken from reference TRBV5-4 and TRBJ1-1): ETGVTQSPTHLIKTRGQQVTLRCSSQSGHNTVSWYQQALGQGPQFIFQYYREEENGRGNFPPRFSGLQFPNYSSELNVNALELDDSALYLCASRLPGQDTEAFFGQGTRLTVV.

The chain uses TRBV7-2 and TRBJ2-1; 8 bases align to TRBD1. This CDR3 comprises 15 residues. The V gene end was trimmed by 4 bases and the J gene end by 6 bases; junction bases not matched to a gene: 8. Germline V CDR1 and CDR2: SGHTA, FQGNSA. DNA for the CDR3: TGTGCCAGCAGCTCGGACAGGGCGCGGGTCAATGAGCAGTTCTTC. Translating gives CASSSDRARVNEQFF.

This clone occurred a few times. The V and J genes are TRBV9 and TRBJ2-5, with 12 bases fitting TRBD2. Looked up from germline, CDR1 is SGDLS and CDR2 is YYNGEE. V shed 4 bases, J shed 5 bases, and the junction held 9 bases outside the gene matches. The CDR3 contains 16 residues. The CDR3 loop reads CASSSRLAGVEETQYF. DNA of the CDR3: TGTGCCAGCAGCTCCCGACTAGCGGGAGTGGAGGAGACCCAGTACTTC.

This chain connects TRBV2 to TRBJ2-2; 7 nucleotides align to TRBD1. The CDR3 is made up of 15 amino acids. V shed 6 bases, J shed 6 bases, and the junction held 10 bases outside the gene matches. The V gene's germline CDR1 is SNHLY and CDR2 FYNNEI. CDR3 sequence reads: CASSGETGVSGELFF. CDR3 coding DNA: TGTGCCAGCAGCGGAGAAACAGGGGTATCCGGGGAGCTGTTTTTT.

The rearrangement joins TRBV23-1 to TRBJ1-6, with a weak D call TRBD1 (6 bases). TRBV23-1 is an ORF, and what it does is uncertain. The CDR3 consists of 15 residues. The V end was cut by 1 base, the J end by 7 bases, with 11 bases between. The CDR3 loop is CASSQCTGGNSPLHF. CDR3 nucleotide sequence: TGCGCCAGCAGTCAATGTACGGGGGGCAATTCACCCCTCCACTTT.

The rearrangement joins TRBV5-1 to TRBJ2-3, with D uncertain. V dropped 5 bases and J dropped 5 bases, with 15 bases sitting between them. This CDR3 is built from 14 residues. CDR1 is SGHRS and CDR2 is YFSETQ in the germline V gene. The chain's CDR3 is CASRSQSGGDTQYF. The CDR3 DNA sequence: TGCGCCAGCAGATCTCAGTCGGGCGGAGATACGCAGTATTTT. Full variable domain (missing parts from reference TRBV5-1 and TRBJ2-3): KAGVTQTPRYLIKTRGQQVTLSCSPISGHRSVSWYQQTPGQGLQFLFEYFSETQRNKGNFPGRFSGRQFSNSRSEMNVSTLELGDSALYLCASRSQSGGDTQYFGPGTRLTVL.